Presented here are 24 T cell receptor beta chains from one specimen sequenced in a study of CD8 T cells in ankylosing spondylitis (dated by TCRdb to the late 2010s). Study-level results and caveats: Blood from ankylosing spondylitis patients appeared to be characterized by a TCR beta motif made up of fewer than ten highly homologous amino acid variants.

The method behind the library was 5' RACE. For sequencing, an Illumina HiSeq 2500 was employed. Using fastp trimming at Q25 and MiXCR clonotype assembly, TCRdb reanalyzed the public sequencing data and kept in-frame beta chains. Records with the same CDR3 protein are collapsed into one entry carrying the most frequent genes and DNA. The sample yields fewer than 500,000 distinct CDR3 sequences; roughly 26% were counted once. The top ten clonotypes cover 0.85% to 1% of the sample. Their recognized antigens are unknown. Sequences were obtained from blood, either unsorted or a sorted T cell fraction (not recorded which). These receptors were obtained from a male donor with ankylosing spondylitis.

The chain recombines TRBV6-6 with TRBJ2-7; D ambiguous. The CDR3 totals 13 residues. With 3 bases removed from V and 0 bases from J, the gap between germline ends came to 6 bases. Germline CDR1 MNHNY, CDR2 SVGAGI (reference sequence). Here the CDR3 DNA reads TGTGCCAGCAGTTATCGCGGCTCCTACGAGCAGTACTTC. It is translated as CASSYRGSYEQYF.

The chain employs TRBV11-2 and TRBJ2-3, with D perhaps TRBD1 (5 bases). The germline V gene encodes CDR1 SGHAT and CDR2 FQNNGV. The CDR3 sequence is 15 residues long. Trimming took 0 bases from V and 0 from J, leaving 7 bases between them. The CDR3 DNA is TGTGCCAGCAGCTTAGACAGGGTTAGCACAGATACGCAGTATTTT. Translating it yields CASSLDRVSTDTQYF.

The V and J genes are TRBV11-2 and TRBJ2-1; the D gene is possibly TRBD2 (5 bases). CDR3 length: 13 amino acids. Germline V gene data show CDR1 as SGHAT and CDR2 as FQNNGV. Between the trimmed V and J ends, which lost 2 bases and 5 bases, there was a span of 7 bases. CDR3 DNA: TGTGCCAGCAGCTTACTGCGGGACAATGAGCAGTTCTTC. Its protein is CASSLLRDNEQFF.

This clonotype was detected many times. J is TRBJ2-5 and V is TRBV3-1, with TRBD1 matching 11 bases. Germline lookup yields CDR1 LGHDT and CDR2 YNNKEL (reference sequence). The CDR3 extends over 14 amino acids. Germline trimming cut 5 bases from V and 5 bases from J; bases unmatched to any gene: 4. CDR3 loop: CASSARDRGETQYF. In DNA form, the CDR3 reads TGTGCCAGCAGCGCCCGGGACAGGGGGGAGACCCAGTACTTC.

With respect to this clonotype: This sequence may be a read error, since a much larger clone differs from it by one base. The V gene is TRBV16, the J gene TRBJ1-5, with 7 bases aligning to TRBD1. Germline lookup yields CDR1 KGHSY and CDR2 FQNENV. Trimming removed 4 bases from V and 4 bases from J; junction bases left unmatched: 1. The CDR3 totals 13 residues. CDR3 nucleotide sequence: TGTGCCAGCAGCCGACAGGGAAATCAGCCCCAGCATTTT. The encoded protein is CASSRQGNQPQHF.

The genes are TRBV12-3 or TRBV12-4 and TRBJ2-2; the match to TRBD2 covers 9 bases. V shed 8 bases, J shed 4 bases, and the junction held 8 bases outside the gene matches. This CDR3 spans 15 amino acids. CDR3 protein: CASLFLAGVTGELFF. CDR3 nucleotide sequence: TGTGCCAGCCTTTTTTTAGCGGGAGTCACCGGGGAGCTGTTTTTT.

This clonotype was observed a handful of times. The J gene is TRBJ1-5, the V gene TRBV20-1; D unresolved. The CDR3 spans 15 residues. Trimming stripped 0 bases from V and 6 bases from J, with 15 bases between. CDR1 and CDR2 from the germline V gene are DFQATT and SNEGSKA (reference sequence). The CDR3 bases are TGCAGTGCTAGAGATAACGGTCAAAAGGGTCAGCCCCAGCATTTT. Amino acids: CSARDNGQKGQPQHF.

The chain employs TRBV2 and TRBJ1-2; the match to TRBD1 covers 9 bases. Germline lookup yields CDR1 SNHLY and CDR2 FYNNEI. The CDR3 extends over 15 amino acids. Trimming at V came to 3 bases and at J to 8 bases, leaving 10 bases not matched to a gene. The CDR3 bases are TGTGCCAGCAGTGACCCCGGGACAGGGTCTGGCGGCTACACCTTC. Its translation is CASSDPGTGSGGYTF. The whole variable domain, filled in from reference TRBV2 and TRBJ1-2, reads EPEVTQTPSHQVTQMGQEVILRCVPISNHLYFYWYRQILGQKVEFLVSFYNNEISEKSEIFDDQFSVERPDGSNFTLKIRSTKLEDSAMYFCASSDPGTGSGGYTFGSGTRLTVV.

V and J are TRBV5-1 and TRBJ2-5; 10 nucleotides match TRBD1. Per the germline V gene, CDR1 is SGHRS and CDR2 is YFSETQ. V trimming: 4 bases; J trimming: 1 base; junction bases outside the gene matches: 7. CDR3 size: 16 residues. CDR3 coding DNA: TGCGCCAGCAGCCCCGGACAGGGGGGGATCCAAGAGACCCAGTACTTC. The encoded protein is CASSPGQGGIQETQYF.

The chain uses TRBV20-1 and TRBJ1-1; no definite D call. Per the germline V gene, CDR1 is DFQATT and CDR2 is SNEGSKA (reference sequence). V shed 5 bases and J shed 1 base, with 11 bases lying between them. CDR3 length: 13 residues. In DNA form, the CDR3 reads TGCAGTGCTTTCCATTCCACGAACACTGAAGCTTTCTTT. This gives the protein CSAFHSTNTEAFF.

This clonotype occurred a few times. The rearrangement joins TRBV3-1 to TRBJ1-1; D remains ambiguous. Germline V gene sequence: CDR1 LGHDT, CDR2 YNNKEL (reference sequence). The CDR3 consists of 13 residues. V shed 7 bases and J shed 1 base, with 10 bases lying between them. CDR3 sequence: CASKWNRNTEAFF. The CDR3 coding sequence is TGTGCCAGCAAGTGGAACCGGAACACTGAAGCTTTCTTT.

This clonotype was recorded a few times. Sequence at one end of the junction differs from germline and may be a read error. The chain recombines TRBV14 with TRBJ1-4, with TRBD1 identical over 8 bases. Germline lookup yields CDR1 SGHDN and CDR2 FVKESK. The CDR3 spans 13 residues. The CDR3 here is CASSLTGDEKLFF. In DNA form, the CDR3 reads TGCGCCAGCAGCTTGACAGGGGATGAAAAACTGTTTTTT.

The J gene is TRBJ2-1, the V gene TRBV7-7, with TRBD2 identical over 11 bases. CDR3 length: 16 residues. V shed 6 bases, J shed 0 bases, and the junction held 4 bases outside the gene matches. Per germline, CDR1 SSHAT and CDR2 FNYEAQ (reference sequence). The CDR3 coding sequence is TGTGCCAGCAGTATAACTAGCGGGGGCTCCTACAATGAGCAGTTCTTC. This sequence encodes CASSITSGGSYNEQFF.

The chain uses TRBV19 and TRBJ2-3; no reliable D call. The germline V and J ends were trimmed by 4 bases and 1 base, with 9 bases remaining between them. Looked up from germline, CDR1 is LNHDA and CDR2 is SQIVND (reference sequence). The CDR3 loop spans 14 amino acids. The CDR3 protein is CASSTGPGTDTQYF. The CDR3 DNA reads TGTGCCAGTAGTACCGGGCCGGGCACAGATACGCAGTATTTT.

The chain employs TRBV24-1 and TRBJ2-1, with a weak D call TRBD2 (5 bases). The CDR3 totals 17 residues. Trimming pared 4 bases from V and 0 bases from J, leaving 15 bases between. The germline V gene has CDR1 KGHDR and CDR2 SFDVKD. In DNA form, the CDR3 reads TGTGCCACCAGTGACCCCTTAACGGCGGGCTCCTACAATGAGCAGTTCTTC. Translation gives CATSDPLTAGSYNEQFF.

The rearrangement joins TRBV21-1 to TRBJ2-3. TRBV21-1 is shown as a pseudogene. The CDR3 loop spans 13 amino acids. DNA of the CDR3: TGTGCCAGCATTATGACGGGGACAGATACGCAGTATTTT. Its protein is CASIMTGTDTQYF.

The CDR3 protein is CASSPGQGDIYNSPLHF. As DNA, the CDR3 is TGTGCCAGCAGCCCCGGACAGGGGGATATCTATAATTCACCCCTCCACTTT. V gene TRBV7-9 combines with J gene TRBJ1-6, with 10 bases aligning to TRBD1. Trimming took 5 bases from V and 3 from J; bases not matched to a gene: 7. Germline V CDR1 and CDR2: SEHNR, FQNEAQ (reference sequence). CDR3 length: 17 residues.

This clonotype appeared many times. The chain has TRBV11-2 and TRBJ2-5; tentatively, D is TRBD1 (5 bases). The ends were cut back, 5 bases at V and 1 base at J, with 8 bases in the middle. The germline gives CDR1 SGHAT, CDR2 FQNNGV. The CDR3 is made up of 13 amino acids. CDR3: CASSRGFQETQYF. The CDR3 nucleotides read TGTGCCAGCAGCAGGGGCTTCCAAGAGACCCAGTACTTC.

This clonotype was counted a few times. V is TRBV7-8 and J is TRBJ2-7; 13 positions agree with TRBD2. This CDR3 contains 17 residues. The germline V gene encodes CDR1 SGHVS and CDR2 FQNEAQ. Losses at the gene ends were 0 bases for V and 6 bases for J; bases not matched to a gene: 8. DNA of the CDR3: TGTGCCAGCAGCTTAGCGATAACTAGCGGGAGGGCCCCCGAGCAGTACGTC. The encoded protein is CASSLAITSGRAPEQYV.

The genes are TRBV7-9 and TRBJ2-2; 8 bases are shared with TRBD1. Germline V CDR1 and CDR2: SEHNR, FQNEAQ (reference sequence). The CDR3 contains 14 residues. After removal of 5 bases from V and 7 bases from J, the junction contained 6 bases not matched to a gene. CDR3 region: CASSTWTGHGELFF. The CDR3 bases are TGTGCCAGCAGCACATGGACAGGGCACGGGGAGCTGTTTTTT.

This clonotype was counted only a few times. V and J are TRBV24-1 and TRBJ2-1; TRBD2 aligns across 9 bases. The V segment lost 0 bases and the J segment 7 bases; nucleotides outside the gene matches: 6. The CDR3 runs to 16 residues. Per the germline V gene, CDR1 is KGHDR and CDR2 is SFDVKD. CDR3 sequence reads: CATSDLSGRTGNEQFF. CDR3 nucleotide sequence: TGTGCCACCAGTGATTTGAGCGGGAGGACGGGGAATGAGCAGTTCTTC.

This clonotype was counted between two and nine times. V is TRBV20-1 and J is TRBJ1-1; the D is unclear. This CDR3 is built from 11 residues. The germline V gene has CDR1 DFQATT and CDR2 SNEGSKA (reference sequence). V shed 6 bases and J shed 4 bases, with 9 bases lying between them. CDR3 sequence: CSARRVTEAFF. CDR3 DNA: TGCAGTGCCCGAAGGGTCACTGAAGCTTTCTTT.

Only a few counts were recorded for this clonotype. The rearrangement uses TRBV14 and TRBJ2-3; no reliable D call. Trimming stripped 0 bases from V and 0 bases from J, with 10 bases between. CDR1 SGHDN and CDR2 FVKESK come from the germline V gene. This CDR3 has 16 amino acids. CDR3 protein: CASSQDLTRSTDTQYF. The CDR3, as DNA: TGTGCCAGCAGCCAAGATCTCACCCGCAGCACAGATACGCAGTATTTT.

The sample holds a few counts of this clonotype. The chain links TRBV20-1 to TRBJ2-3; 9 bases map to TRBD2. The CDR3 is made up of 15 amino acids. Trimming cost V 5 bases and J 6 bases; bases outside gene matches: 12. Germline loops: CDR1 DFQATT, CDR2 SNEGSKA (reference sequence). CDR3 sequence reads: CSAGWGSGSSDTQYF. The CDR3, as DNA: TGCAGTGCTGGATGGGGTAGCGGGAGCTCTGATACGCAGTATTTT.